This T cell receptor (beta chain) came from a study of T cells in Graves' hyperthyroidism and ophthalmopathy. General study findings and limits: A median approximately 6.5 months before onset, the model predicted ophthalmopathy.

This clonotype showed up just a few times. Its antigen is not identified. The investigators amplified TCR beta CDR3 regions from RNA transcripts. The study used the HTBI primer set for a first-round RT-PCR of the TCR CDR3. TCRdb reprocessed the multiplex PCR reads via MiXCR and lists one record per CDR3 protein. The table includes around 400,000 distinct CDR3 sequences, around 15% detected once. Ophthalmopathy patients all had a Clinical Activity Score of at least 3, a NOSPECS grade of at least 4 and disease under 3 months old. Based on clinical symptoms, serum thyroxine and TRAb, thyroid ultrasound and orbital computed tomography, diagnoses were reached. Germline values: CDR1 SGDLS, CDR2 YYNGEE. V was trimmed by 0 bases and J by 3 bases, leaving 9 bases between them. The CDR3 totals 14 residues.

The chain employs TRBV9 and TRBJ1-1, with a weak D call TRBD1 (5 bases). The sequenced sample consisted of blood. This receptor was taken from a woman in her fifties or sixties with Graves' ophthalmopathy. CDR3 in amino acids: CASSVDPRDTEAFF. The CDR3 nucleotides are TGTGCCAGCAGCGTAGACCCCAGGGACACTGAAGCTTTCTTT.